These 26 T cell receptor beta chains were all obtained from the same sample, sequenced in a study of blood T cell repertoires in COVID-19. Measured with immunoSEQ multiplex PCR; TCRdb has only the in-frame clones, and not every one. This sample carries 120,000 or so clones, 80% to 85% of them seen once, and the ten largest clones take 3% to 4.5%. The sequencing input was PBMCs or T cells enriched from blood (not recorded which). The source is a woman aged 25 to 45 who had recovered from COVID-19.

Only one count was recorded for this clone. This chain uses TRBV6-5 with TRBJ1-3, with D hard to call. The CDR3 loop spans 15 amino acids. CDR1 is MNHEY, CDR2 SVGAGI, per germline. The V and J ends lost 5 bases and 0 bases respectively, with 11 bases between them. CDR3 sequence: CASSRPGSSGNTIYF. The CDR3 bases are TGTGCCAGCAGTCGTCCGGGGTCCTCTGGAAACACCATATATTTT.

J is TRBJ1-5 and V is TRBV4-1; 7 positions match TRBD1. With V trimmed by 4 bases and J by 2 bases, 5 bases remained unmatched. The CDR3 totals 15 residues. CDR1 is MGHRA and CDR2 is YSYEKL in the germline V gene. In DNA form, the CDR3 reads TGCGCCAGCAGCCCCCCCGGACAGGGCAATCAGCCCCAGCATTTT. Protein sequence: CASSPPGQGNQPQHF.

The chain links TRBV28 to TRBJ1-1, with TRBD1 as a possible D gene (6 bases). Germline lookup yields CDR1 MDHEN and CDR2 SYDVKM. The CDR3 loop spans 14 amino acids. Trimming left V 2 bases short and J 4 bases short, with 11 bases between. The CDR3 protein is CASSLGQGITEAFF. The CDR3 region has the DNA TGTGCCAGCAGTTTAGGCCAGGGGATCACTGAAGCTTTCTTT.

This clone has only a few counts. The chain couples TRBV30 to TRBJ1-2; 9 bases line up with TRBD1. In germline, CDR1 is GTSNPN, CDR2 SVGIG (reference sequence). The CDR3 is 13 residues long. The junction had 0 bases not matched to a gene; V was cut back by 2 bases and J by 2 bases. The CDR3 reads CAWSTGGNYGYTF. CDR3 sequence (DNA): TGTGCCTGGAGTACAGGGGGCAACTATGGCTACACCTTC. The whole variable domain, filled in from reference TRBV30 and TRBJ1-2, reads SQTIHQWPATLVQPVGSPLSLECTVEGTSNPNLYWYRQAAGRGLQLLFYSVGIGQISSEVPQNLSASRPQDRQFILSSKKLLLSDSGFYLCAWSTGGNYGYTFGSGTRLTVV.

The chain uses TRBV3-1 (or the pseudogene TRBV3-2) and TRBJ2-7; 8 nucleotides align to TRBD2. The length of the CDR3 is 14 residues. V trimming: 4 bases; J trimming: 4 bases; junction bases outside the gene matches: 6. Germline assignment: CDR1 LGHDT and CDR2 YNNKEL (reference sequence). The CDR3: CASSLREREYEQYF. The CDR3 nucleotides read TGTGCCAGCAGCCTGAGAGAGCGGGAGTACGAGCAGTACTTC.

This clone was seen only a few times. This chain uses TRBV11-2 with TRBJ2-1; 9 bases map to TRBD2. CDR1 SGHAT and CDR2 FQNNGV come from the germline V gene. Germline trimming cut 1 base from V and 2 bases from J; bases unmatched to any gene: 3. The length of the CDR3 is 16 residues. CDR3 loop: CASSLVAGGAYNEQFF. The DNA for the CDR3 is TGTGCCAGCAGCTTAGTTGCGGGAGGGGCCTACAATGAGCAGTTCTTC.

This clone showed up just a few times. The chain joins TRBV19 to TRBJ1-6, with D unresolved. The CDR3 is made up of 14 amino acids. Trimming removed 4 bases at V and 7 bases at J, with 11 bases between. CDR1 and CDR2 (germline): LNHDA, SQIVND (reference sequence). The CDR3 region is CASSKAPRNSPLHF. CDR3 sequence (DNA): TGTGCCAGTAGTAAAGCGCCCCGGAATTCACCCCTCCACTTT.

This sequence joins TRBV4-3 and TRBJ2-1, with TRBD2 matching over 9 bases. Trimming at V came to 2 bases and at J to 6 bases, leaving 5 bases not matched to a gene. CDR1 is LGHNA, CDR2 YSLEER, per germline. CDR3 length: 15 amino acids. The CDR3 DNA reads TGCGCCAGCAGCCAAAGCGGGAGGTCGGGCAATGAGCAGTTCTTC. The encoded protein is CASSQSGRSGNEQFF.

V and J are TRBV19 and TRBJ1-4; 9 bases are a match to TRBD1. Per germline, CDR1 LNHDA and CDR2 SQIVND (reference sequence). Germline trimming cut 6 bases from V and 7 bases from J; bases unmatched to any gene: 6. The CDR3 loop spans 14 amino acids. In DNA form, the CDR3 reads TGTGCCAGTAGGAAAACAGGGGGCCCTGAAAAACTGTTTTTT. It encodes CASRKTGGPEKLFF.

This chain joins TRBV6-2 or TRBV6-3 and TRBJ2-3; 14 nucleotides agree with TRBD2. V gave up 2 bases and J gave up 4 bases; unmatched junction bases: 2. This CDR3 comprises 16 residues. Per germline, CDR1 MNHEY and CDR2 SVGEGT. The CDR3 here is CASSYEGLAGADTQYF. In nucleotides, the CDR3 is TGTGCCAGCAGTTACGAGGGACTAGCGGGAGCAGATACGCAGTATTTT.

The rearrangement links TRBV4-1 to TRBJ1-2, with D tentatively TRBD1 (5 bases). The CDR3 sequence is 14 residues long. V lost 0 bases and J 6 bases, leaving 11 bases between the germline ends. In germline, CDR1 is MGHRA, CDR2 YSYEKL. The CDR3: CASSQERGEDGYTF. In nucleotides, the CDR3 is TGCGCCAGCAGCCAAGAGAGAGGGGAGGATGGCTACACCTTC.

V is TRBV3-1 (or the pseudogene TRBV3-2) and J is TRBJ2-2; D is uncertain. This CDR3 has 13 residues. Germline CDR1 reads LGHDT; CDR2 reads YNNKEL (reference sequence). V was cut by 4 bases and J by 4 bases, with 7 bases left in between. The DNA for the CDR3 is TGTGCCAGCAGCCGAATCAGCACCGGGGAGCTGTTTTTT. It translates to CASSRISTGELFF.

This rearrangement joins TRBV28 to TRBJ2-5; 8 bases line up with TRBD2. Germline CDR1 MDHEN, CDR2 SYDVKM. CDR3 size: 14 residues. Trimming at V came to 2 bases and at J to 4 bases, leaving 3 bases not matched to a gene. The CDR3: CASSLAGGRETQYF. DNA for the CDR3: TGTGCCAGCAGTTTAGCGGGAGGTAGAGAGACCCAGTACTTC.

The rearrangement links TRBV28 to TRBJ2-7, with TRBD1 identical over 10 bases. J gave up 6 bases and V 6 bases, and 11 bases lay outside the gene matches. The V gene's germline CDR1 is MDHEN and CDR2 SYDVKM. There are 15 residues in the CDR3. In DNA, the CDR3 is TGTGCCAGCAGGTCTACCGGGACAGGGGTTGGCGAGCAGTACTTC. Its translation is CASRSTGTGVGEQYF. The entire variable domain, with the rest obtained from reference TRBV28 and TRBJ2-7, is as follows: DVKVTQSSRYLVKRTGEKVFLECVQDMDHENMFWYRQDPGLGLRLIYFSYDVKMKEKGDIPEGYSVSREKKERFSLILESASTNQTSMYLCASRSTGTGVGEQYFGPGTRLTVT.

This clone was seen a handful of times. The CDR3 sequence is CASSLPGAAFSPLHF. CDR3 nucleotides: TGTGCCAGCAGTTTGCCAGGGGCTGCATTTTCACCCCTCCACTTT. The chain is built from TRBV28 and TRBJ1-6; D may be TRBD1 (6 bases). The CDR3 extends over 15 amino acids. The germline V gene encodes CDR1 MDHEN and CDR2 SYDVKM. V shed 3 bases and J shed 9 bases, with 15 bases lying between them.

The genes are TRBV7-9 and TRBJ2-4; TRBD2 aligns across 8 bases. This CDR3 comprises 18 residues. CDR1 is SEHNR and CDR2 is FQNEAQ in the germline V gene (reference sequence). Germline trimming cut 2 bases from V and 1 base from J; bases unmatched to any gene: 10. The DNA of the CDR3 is TGTGCCAGCAGCTTATTCCCGGGAGGGGCCTCGGCCAAAAACATTCAGTACTTC. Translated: CASSLFPGGASAKNIQYF.

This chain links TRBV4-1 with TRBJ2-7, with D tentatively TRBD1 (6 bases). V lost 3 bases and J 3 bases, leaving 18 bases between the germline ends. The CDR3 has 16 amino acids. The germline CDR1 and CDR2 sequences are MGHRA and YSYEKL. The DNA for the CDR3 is TGCGCCAGCAGCCACCCGGGTCGACAGGTCGGCTACGAGCAGTACTTC. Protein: CASSHPGRQVGYEQYF.

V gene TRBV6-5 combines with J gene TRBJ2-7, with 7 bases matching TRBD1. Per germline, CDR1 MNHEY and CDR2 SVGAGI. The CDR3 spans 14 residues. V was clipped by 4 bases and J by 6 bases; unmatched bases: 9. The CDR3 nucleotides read TGTGCCAGCAGTTGGGACAGCTCACGGAGCGAGCAGTACTTC. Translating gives CASSWDSSRSEQYF.

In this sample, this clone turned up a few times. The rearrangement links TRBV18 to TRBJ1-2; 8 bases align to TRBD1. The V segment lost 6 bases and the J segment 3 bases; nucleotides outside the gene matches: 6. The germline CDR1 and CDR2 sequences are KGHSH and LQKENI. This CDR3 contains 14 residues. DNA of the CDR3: TGTGCCAGCTCTCGGGAGACAGGGGACTATGGCTACACCTTC. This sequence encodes CASSRETGDYGYTF.

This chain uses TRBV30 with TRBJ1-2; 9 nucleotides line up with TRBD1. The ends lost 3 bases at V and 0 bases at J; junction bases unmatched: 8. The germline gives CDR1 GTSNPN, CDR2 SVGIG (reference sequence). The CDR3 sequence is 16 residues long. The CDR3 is CAWSPGQGIANYGYTF. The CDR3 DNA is TGTGCCTGGAGCCCGGGACAGGGTATCGCTAACTATGGCTACACCTTC.

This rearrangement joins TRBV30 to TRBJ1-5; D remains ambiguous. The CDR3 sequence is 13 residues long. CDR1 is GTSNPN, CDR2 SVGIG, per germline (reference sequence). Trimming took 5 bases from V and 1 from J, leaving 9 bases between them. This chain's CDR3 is CAWGGGSNQPQHF. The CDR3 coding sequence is TGTGCCTGGGGCGGCGGGAGCAATCAGCCCCAGCATTTT.

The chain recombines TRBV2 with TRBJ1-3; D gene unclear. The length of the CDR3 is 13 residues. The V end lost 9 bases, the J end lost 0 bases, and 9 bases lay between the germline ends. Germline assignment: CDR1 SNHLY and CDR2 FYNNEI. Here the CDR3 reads CARRGTSGNTIYF. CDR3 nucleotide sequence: TGTGCCAGAAGAGGCACCTCTGGAAACACCATATATTTT.

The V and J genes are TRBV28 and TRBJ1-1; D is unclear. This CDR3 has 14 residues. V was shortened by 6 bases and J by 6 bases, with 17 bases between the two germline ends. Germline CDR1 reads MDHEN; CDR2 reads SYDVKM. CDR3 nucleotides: TGTGCCAGCAGCACCCTCGGCGGGGTAGCTGAAGCTTTCTTT. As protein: CASSTLGGVAEAFF.

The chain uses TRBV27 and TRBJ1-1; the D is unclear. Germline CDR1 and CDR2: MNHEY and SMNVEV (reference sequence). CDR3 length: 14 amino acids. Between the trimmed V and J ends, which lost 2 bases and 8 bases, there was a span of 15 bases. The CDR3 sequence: CASSLGLPAREAFF. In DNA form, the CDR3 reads TGTGCCAGCAGTTTAGGTCTCCCTGCTAGGGAAGCTTTCTTT.

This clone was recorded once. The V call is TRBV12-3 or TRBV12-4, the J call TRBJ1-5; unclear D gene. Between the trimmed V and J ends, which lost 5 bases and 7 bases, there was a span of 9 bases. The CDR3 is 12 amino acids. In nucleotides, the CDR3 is TGTGCCAGCAGTGACGCGGGCCAGCCCCAGCATTTT. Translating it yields CASSDAGQPQHF.

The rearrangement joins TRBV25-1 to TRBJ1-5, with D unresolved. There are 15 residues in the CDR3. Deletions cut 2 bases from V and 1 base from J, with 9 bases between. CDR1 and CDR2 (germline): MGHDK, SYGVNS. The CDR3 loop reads CASSENIRSNQPQHF. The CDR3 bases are TGTGCCAGCAGTGAAAACATTCGCAGCAATCAGCCCCAGCATTTT.